This T cell receptor beta chain appears in the sequencing data of a study of shared clonotypes between healthy human individuals. Overall study context: CD4 naive and memory got three plates each, CD8 naive two, CD8 memory one.

Study-level points and caveats: Depth of sequencing was expected to influence donor clonotype sharing. A limitation of the genetic and exposure-history diversity represented arose from few donors.

This clone was seen only once. Its antigen remains unknown. Some clones are missing from TCRdb's copy, which holds only in-frame ones; the method was immunoSEQ multiplex PCR. The sample lists about 1.4 million clones, more than 95% occurring once. The sequenced sample consisted of naive CD4+ T cells sorted from blood. Stated subset: CD45RA+ positively selected. This TCR derives from a man aged 25-45 years in good health.

The DNA for the CDR3 is TGCGCCAGCAGCTTGGGACTAGCGGGAGGACCAGGGACCCAGTACTTC. Translated, it gives CASSLGLAGGPGTQYF. V and J are TRBV5-1 and TRBJ2-5; 13 positions agree with TRBD2. Per germline, CDR1 SGHRS and CDR2 YFSETQ. V shed 0 bases, J shed 7 bases, and the junction held 6 bases outside the gene matches. The CDR3 length is 16 residues.